The next 2 T cell receptor beta chains were all read from a single sample in a study of blood T cell repertoires in COVID-19. Some clones are missing from TCRdb's copy, which holds only in-frame ones; the method was immunoSEQ multiplex PCR. The sample comprises about 260,000 clones, about nine tenths of which are singletons, and about 4% rests with the top ten. The sample taken for sequencing was PBMCs or T cells enriched from blood (not recorded which). Receptors originate from a woman younger than 45 with acute COVID-19.

The CDR3 DNA reads as TGTGCCAGCAGCCCCCGGGAATCCAACGAGCAGTACTTC. Its translation is CASSPRESNEQYF. The V call is TRBV7-9, the J call TRBJ2-7, with a tentative D call TRBD2 (5 bases). V shed 5 bases and J shed 5 bases, with 13 bases lying between them. CDR3 length: 13 amino acids. Germline V gene data show CDR1 as SEHNR and CDR2 as FQNEAQ (reference sequence). The variable domain in full, completed from reference TRBV7-9 and TRBJ2-7, reads DTGVSQNPRHKITKRGQNVTFRCDPISEHNRLYWYRQTLGQGPEFLTYFQNEAQLEKSRLLSDRFSAERPKGSFSTLEIQRTEQGDSAMYLCASSPRESNEQYFGPGTRLTVT.

The chain couples TRBV19 to TRBJ2-2; D uncertain. CDR1 is LNHDA and CDR2 is SQIVND in the germline V gene (reference sequence). The CDR3 consists of 14 residues. The V end lost 3 bases, the J end lost 1 base, and 6 bases lay between the germline ends. The CDR3 protein is CASSIGRNTGELFF. CDR3 nucleotides: TGTGCCAGTAGTATCGGTAGGAACACCGGGGAGCTGTTTTTT.